This T cell receptor (beta chain) is drawn from a study of blood T cell repertoires in COVID-19. Study information: Donors in the United States, Italy and Spain gave samples during acute or convalescent COVID-19. T cells, B-cell-depleted T cells, or PBMCs provided the cDNA or gDNA that served as material.

The V and J ends lost 3 bases and 5 bases, in that order; junction bases with no gene match: 6. CDR1 and CDR2 from the germline V gene are LGHDT and YNNKEL (reference sequence). There are 14 residues in the CDR3. Authors' processing steps: By means of reference gene primer amplification, nucleated cell counts were estimated. The table came from immunoSEQ multiplex PCR; TCRdb's copy has only in-frame clones and leaves some out. V and J calls and clone size are given by that table; D and trimming were obtained from the DNA. The repertoire holds about 140,000 clones, with roughly four fifths as singletons.

Material for sequencing was peripheral blood. The TCR originated in a woman older than 75 with active or convalescent COVID-19. The J gene is TRBJ2-7, the V gene TRBV3-1 (or the pseudogene TRBV3-2); 8 bases align to TRBD1. The CDR3 coding sequence is TGTGCCAGCAGCCAGAGCAGGGGGCGGCACGAGCAGTACTTC. Its protein product is CASSQSRGRHEQYF.